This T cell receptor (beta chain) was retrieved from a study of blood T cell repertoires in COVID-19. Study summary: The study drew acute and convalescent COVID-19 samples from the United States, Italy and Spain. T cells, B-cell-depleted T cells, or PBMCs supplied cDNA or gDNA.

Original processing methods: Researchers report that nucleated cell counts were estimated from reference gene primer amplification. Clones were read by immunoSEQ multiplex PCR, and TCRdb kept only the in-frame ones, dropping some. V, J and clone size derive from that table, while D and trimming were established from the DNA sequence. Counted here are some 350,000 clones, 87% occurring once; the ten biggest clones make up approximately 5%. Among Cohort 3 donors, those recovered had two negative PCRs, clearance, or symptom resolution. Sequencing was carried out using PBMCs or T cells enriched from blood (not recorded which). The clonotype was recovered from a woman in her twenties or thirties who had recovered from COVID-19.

CDR3 sequence (DNA): TGTGCCAGCAGCTTACTCTCAGGGGAACTGCAGTACTTC. Translated, it gives CASSLLSGELQYF. The chain joins TRBV7-8 to TRBJ2-7, with D maybe TRBD1 (6 bases). This CDR3 has 13 residues. Deletions cut 2 bases from V and 9 bases from J, with 14 bases between. Germline assignment: CDR1 SGHVS and CDR2 FQNEAQ.